The sequence of this TCR beta chain was determined in a study of cytomegalovirus exposure and HLA in healthy donors. Study overall: In terms of ancestry, the Caucasian-associated cluster contained about four fifths of the approximately 400 genotyped donors. Notes on the study in general: Reported performance of the classifier showed diagnosis of cytomegalovirus status with high specificity and sensitivity. Several top significant clusters appeared, in a later analysis, to be linked to common viral pathogens.

This clone appeared a single time. Antigen: not known. The junction and the germline gene differ at one end; a read error may be behind it. Other DNA sequences in the same sample also yield this CDR3. A multiplex PCR was run with 60 Vbeta primers and 13 Jbeta primers. Clones were sequenced by immunoSEQ multiplex PCR, and TCRdb holds only the in-frame ones, with some missing. The sample contains around 280,000 clones, about 90% of which appear only once. This TCR derives from a woman younger than 30 in good health and CMV-seronegative. Sequences were obtained from PBMCs.

The CDR3 DNA is TGTGCCAGCAGTTACGGGGGGAAGTTCCAGAATTCCCCCCTCCACTTT. It yields the protein CASSYGGKFQNSPLHF. This chain joins TRBV6-5 and TRBJ1-6, with a weak D call TRBD1 (5 bases). The germline gives CDR1 MNHEY, CDR2 SVGAGI. This CDR3 region has 16 residues.